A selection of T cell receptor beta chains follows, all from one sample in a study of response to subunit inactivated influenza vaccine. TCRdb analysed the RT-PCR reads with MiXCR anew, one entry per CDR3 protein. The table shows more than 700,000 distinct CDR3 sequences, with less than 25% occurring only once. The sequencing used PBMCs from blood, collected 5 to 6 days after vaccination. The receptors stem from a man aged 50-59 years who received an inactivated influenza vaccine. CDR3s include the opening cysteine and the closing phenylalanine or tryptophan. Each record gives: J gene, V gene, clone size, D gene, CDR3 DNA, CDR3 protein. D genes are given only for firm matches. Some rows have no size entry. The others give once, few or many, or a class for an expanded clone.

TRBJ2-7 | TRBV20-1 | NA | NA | TGCAGTGCCCACCACCCCCTCCGGCAGGCCTACGAGCAGTACTTC | CSAHHPLRQAYEQYF
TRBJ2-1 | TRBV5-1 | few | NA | TGCGCCAGCAGCTTGGGTGGGGAGAGAAGTGCTGAGCAGTTCTTC | CASSLGGERSAEQFF
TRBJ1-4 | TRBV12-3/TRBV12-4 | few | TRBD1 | TGTGCCAGCAGAGAAACAGGGGCCGGAATGGAAAAACTGTTTTTT | CASRETGAGMEKLFF
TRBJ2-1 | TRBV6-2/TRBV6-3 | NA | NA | TGTGCCAGCAGTCGACAGGTCGTGGACAATGAGCAGTTCTTC | CASSRQVVDNEQFF
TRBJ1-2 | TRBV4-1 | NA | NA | TGCGCCAGCAGCCAAGGGGGCGCGCGCTATGGCTACACCTTC | CASSQGGARYGYTF
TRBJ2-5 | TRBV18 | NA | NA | TGTGCCAGCTCGGAATCTCCGGGACTGGGACAAGAGACCCAGTACTTC | CASSESPGLGQETQYF
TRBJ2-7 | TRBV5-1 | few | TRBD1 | TGCGCCAGCAGCTTGGCCTGGACAGGAGTCTCCTACGAGCAGTACTTC | CASSLAWTGVSYEQYF
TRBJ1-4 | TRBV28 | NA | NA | TGTGCCAGCAGTCCCCGACAGGTTCTTAATGAAAAACTGTTTTTT | CASSPRQVLNEKLFF
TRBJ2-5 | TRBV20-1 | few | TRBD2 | TGCAGTGCATACCGGGGGGGCGAGACCCAGTACTTC | CSAYRGGETQYF
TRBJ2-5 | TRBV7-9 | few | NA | TGTGCCAGCAGCGAGCCCAGGGTTCAAGAGACCCAGTACTTC | CASSEPRVQETQYF